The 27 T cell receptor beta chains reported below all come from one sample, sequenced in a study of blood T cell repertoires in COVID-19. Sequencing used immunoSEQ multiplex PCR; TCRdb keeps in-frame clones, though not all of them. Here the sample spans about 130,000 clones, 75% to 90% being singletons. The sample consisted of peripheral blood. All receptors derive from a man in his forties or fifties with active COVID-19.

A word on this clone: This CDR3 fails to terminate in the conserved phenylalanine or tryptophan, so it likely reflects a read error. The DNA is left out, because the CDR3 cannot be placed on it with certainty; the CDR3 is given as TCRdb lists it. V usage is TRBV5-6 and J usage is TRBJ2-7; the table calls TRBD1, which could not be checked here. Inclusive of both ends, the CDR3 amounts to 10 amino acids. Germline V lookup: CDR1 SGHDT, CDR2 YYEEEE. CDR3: CASNGTALFR.

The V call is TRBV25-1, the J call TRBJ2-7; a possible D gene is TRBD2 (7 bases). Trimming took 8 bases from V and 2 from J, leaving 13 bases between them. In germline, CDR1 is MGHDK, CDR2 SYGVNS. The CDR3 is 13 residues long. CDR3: CASGGGGAYEQYF. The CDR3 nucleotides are TGTGCCAGCGGAGGGGGAGGGGCCTACGAGCAGTACTTC.

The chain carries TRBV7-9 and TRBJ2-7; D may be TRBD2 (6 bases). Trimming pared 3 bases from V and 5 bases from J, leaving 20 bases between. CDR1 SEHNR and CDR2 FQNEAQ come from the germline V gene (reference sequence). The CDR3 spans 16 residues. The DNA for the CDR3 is TGTGCCAGCAGCTTCCCCCCGATGGGGCCGGGAGACGAGCAGTACTTC. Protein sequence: CASSFPPMGPGDEQYF.

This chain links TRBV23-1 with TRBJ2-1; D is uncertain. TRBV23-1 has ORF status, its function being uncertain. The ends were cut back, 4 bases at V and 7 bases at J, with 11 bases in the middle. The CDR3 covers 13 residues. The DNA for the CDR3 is TGCGCCAGCAGTCGTCTCGTCGGGAATGAGCAGTTCTTC. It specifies CASSRLVGNEQFF.

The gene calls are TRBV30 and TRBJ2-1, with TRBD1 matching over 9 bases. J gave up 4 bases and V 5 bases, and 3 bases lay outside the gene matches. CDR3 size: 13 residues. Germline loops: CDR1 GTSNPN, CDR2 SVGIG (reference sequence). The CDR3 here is CAWGTGPYNEQFF. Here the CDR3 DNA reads TGTGCCTGGGGGACAGGGCCTTACAATGAGCAGTTCTTC.

The CDR3 region has the DNA TGTGCCAGCAGTTACTGGGAGGGCTACACCTTC. Its protein product is CASSYWEGYTF. The rearrangement uses TRBV6-2 or TRBV6-3 and TRBJ1-2; no clear D. Germline values: CDR1 MNHEY, CDR2 SVGEGT. V lost 1 base to trimming and J lost 8 bases, with 5 bases between them. This CDR3 comprises 11 residues.

CDR3 DNA: TGTGCCAGCAGTTATGGGGGAGGGCTTAATGAAAAACTGTTTTTT. It translates to CASSYGGGLNEKLFF. The chain employs TRBV6-5 and TRBJ1-4; perhaps TRBD1 as D (5 bases). The CDR3 is made up of 15 amino acids. Trimming removed 3 bases from V and 4 bases from J, with 12 bases in between. The germline V gene encodes CDR1 MNHEY and CDR2 SVGAGI.

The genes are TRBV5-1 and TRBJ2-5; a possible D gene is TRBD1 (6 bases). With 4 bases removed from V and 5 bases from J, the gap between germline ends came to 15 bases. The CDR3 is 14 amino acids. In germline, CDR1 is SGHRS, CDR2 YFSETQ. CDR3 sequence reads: CASSPGHLGETQYF. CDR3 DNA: TGCGCCAGCAGCCCGGGACATCTGGGGGAGACCCAGTACTTC.

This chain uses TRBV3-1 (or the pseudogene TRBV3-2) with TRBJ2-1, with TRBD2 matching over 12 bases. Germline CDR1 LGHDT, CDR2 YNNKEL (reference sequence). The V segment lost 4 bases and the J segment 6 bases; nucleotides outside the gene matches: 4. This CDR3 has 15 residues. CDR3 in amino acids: CASSPSGGASNEQFF. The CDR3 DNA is TGTGCCAGCAGCCCTAGCGGGGGGGCGAGCAATGAGCAGTTCTTC.

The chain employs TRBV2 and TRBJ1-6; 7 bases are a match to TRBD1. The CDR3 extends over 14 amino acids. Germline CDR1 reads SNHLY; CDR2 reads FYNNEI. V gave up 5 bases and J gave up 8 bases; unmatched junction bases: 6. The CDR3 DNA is TGTGCCAGCAGTCCAGCAGGGGGGCATTCACCCCTCCACTTT. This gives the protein CASSPAGGHSPLHF.

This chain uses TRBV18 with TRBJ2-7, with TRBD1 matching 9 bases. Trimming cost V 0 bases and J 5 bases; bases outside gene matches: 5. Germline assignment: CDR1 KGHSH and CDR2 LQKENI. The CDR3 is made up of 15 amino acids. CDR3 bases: TGTGCCAGCTCACCACCACAGGGGGCGCGCAACGAGCAGTACTTC. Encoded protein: CASSPPQGARNEQYF.

The CDR3 reads CASKSTRNTEAFF. CDR3 coding DNA: TGCGCCAGCAAATCCACTCGGAACACTGAAGCTTTCTTT. The V gene is TRBV5-1, the J gene TRBJ1-1, with no clear D. Trimming took 6 bases from V and 1 from J, leaving 10 bases between them. CDR1 SGHRS and CDR2 YFSETQ come from the germline V gene. This CDR3 contains 13 residues.

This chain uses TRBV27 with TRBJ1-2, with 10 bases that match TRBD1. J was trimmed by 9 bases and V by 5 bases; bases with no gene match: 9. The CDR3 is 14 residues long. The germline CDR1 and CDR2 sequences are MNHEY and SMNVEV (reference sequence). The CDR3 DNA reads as TGTGCCAGCAGTCACCGACAGGGGGCCTCTAGCTACACCTTC. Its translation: CASSHRQGASSYTF.

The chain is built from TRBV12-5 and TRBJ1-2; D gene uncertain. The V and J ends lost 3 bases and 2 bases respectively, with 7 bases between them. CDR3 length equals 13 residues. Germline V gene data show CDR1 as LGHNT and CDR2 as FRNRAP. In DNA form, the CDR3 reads TGTGCTAGTGGTTTAGCCCGGAACTATGGCTACACCTTC. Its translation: CASGLARNYGYTF.

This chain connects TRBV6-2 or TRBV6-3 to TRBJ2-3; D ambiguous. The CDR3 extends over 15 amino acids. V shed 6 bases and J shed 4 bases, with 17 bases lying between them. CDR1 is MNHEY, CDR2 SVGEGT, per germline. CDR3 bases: TGTGCCAGCAGCCCGAACTCCATAAGCCCAGATACGCAGTATTTT. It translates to CASSPNSISPDTQYF.

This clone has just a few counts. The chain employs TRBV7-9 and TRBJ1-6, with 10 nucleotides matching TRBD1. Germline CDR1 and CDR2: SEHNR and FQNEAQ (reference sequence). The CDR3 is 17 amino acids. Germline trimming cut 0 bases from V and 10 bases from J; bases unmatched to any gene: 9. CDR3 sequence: CASSLARAGTGVSPLHF. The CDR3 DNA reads TGTGCCAGCAGCTTAGCGAGGGCCGGGACAGGGGTCTCACCCCTCCACTTT.

CDR3 in amino acids: CASGKTGGITEAFF. DNA for the CDR3: TGTGCCAGCGGGAAGACAGGGGGCATCACTGAAGCTTTCTTT. J is TRBJ1-1 and V is TRBV2; TRBD1 matches 10 bases. The CDR3 has 14 residues. The ends lost 8 bases at V and 4 bases at J; junction bases unmatched: 7. The germline gives CDR1 SNHLY, CDR2 FYNNEI.

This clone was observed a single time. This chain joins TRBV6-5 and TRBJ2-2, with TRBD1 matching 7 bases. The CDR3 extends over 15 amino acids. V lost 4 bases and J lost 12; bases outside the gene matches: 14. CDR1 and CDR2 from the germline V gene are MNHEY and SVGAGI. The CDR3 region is CASSFQFRQGLQLFF. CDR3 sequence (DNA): TGTGCCAGCAGTTTCCAATTCAGACAGGGCTTACAGCTGTTTTTT.

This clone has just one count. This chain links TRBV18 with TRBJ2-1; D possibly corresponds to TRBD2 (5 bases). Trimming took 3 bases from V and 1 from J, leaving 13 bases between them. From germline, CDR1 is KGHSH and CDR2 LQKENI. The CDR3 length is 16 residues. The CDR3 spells CASSPVTGSSYNEQFF. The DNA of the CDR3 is TGTGCCAGCTCACCCGTTACGGGATCTTCCTACAATGAGCAGTTCTTC.

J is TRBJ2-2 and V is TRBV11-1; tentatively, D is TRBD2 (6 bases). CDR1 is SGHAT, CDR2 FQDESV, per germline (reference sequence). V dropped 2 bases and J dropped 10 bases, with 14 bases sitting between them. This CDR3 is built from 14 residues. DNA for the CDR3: TGTGCCAGCAGCTTAACCCAGGACTATGTGGAGCTGTTTTTT. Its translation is CASSLTQDYVELFF.

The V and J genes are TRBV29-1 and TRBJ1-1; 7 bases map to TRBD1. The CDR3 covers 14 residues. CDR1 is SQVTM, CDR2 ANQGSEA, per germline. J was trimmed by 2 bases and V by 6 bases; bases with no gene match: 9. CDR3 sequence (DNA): TGCAGCGTGGACCGGGACAGCCGAAACACTGAAGCTTTCTTT. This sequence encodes CSVDRDSRNTEAFF.

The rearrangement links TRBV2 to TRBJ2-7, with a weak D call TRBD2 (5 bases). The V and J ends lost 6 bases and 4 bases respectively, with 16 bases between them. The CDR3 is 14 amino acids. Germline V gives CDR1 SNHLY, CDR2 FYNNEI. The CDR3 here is CASRGTRTDYEQYF. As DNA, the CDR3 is TGTGCCAGCAGGGGAACTAGGACTGATTACGAGCAGTACTTC.

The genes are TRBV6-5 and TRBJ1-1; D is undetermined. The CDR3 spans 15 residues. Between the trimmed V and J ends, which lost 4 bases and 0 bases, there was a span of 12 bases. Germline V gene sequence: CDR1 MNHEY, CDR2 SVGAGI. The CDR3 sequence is CASSSHGNLNTEAFF. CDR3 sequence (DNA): TGTGCCAGCAGTTCCCACGGTAACTTGAACACTGAAGCTTTCTTT.

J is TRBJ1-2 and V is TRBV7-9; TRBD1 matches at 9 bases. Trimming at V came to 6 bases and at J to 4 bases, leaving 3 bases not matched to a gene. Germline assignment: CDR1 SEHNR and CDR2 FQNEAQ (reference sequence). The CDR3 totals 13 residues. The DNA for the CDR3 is TGTGCCAGCAGTAGGGACAGGGTCTATGGCTACACCTTC. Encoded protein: CASSRDRVYGYTF. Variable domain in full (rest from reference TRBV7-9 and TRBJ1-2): DTGVSQNPRHKITKRGQNVTFRCDPISEHNRLYWYRQTLGQGPEFLTYFQNEAQLEKSRLLSDRFSAERPKGSFSTLEIQRTEQGDSAMYLCASSRDRVYGYTFGSGTRLTVV.

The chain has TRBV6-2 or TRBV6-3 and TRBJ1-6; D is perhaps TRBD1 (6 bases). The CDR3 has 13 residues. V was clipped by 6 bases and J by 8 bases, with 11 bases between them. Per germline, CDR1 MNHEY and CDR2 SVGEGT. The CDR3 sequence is CASSRQEHSPLHF. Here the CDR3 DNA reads TGTGCCAGCAGCCGACAGGAACATTCACCCCTCCACTTT.

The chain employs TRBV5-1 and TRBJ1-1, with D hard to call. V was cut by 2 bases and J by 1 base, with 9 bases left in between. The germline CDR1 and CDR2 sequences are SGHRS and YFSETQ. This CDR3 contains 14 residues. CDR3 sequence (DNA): TGCGCCAGCAGCTTAGACATAGGGAACACTGAAGCTTTCTTT. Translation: CASSLDIGNTEAFF.

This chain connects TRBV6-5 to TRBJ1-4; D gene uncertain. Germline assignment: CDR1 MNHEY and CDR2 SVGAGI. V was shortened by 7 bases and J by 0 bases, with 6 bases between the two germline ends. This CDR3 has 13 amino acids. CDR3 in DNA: TGTGCCAGCAAATACTCAACTAATGAAAAACTGTTTTTT. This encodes CASKYSTNEKLFF.